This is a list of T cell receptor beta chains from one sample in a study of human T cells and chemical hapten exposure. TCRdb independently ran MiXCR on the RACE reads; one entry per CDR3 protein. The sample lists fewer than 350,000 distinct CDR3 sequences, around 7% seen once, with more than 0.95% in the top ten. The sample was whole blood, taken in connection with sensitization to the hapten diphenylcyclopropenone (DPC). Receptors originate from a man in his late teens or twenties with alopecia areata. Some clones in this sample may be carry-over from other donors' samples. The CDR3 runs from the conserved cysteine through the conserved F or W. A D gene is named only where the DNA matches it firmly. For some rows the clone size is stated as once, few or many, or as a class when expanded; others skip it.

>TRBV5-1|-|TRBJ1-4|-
TGCGCCAGCAGCTTGGTGGCAGGAGAAGAAAAACTGTTTTTT
CASSLVAGEEKLFF
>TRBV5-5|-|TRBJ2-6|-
TGTGCCAGCAGCAATGGAAATACTGGGGCCAACGTCCTGACTTTC
CASSNGNTGANVLTF
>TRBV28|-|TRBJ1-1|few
TGTGCCAGCAGTTCGCCGGGGGGGTTGAACACTGAAGCTTTCTTT
CASSSPGGLNTEAFF
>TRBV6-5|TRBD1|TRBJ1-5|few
TGTGCCAGCAGCACTAGGGGACAGCAGCCCCAGCATTTT
CASSTRGQQPQHF
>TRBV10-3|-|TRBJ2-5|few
TGTGCCATCAGTGAGTCCACAGGAGGACAAGAGACCCAGTACTTC
CAISESTGGQETQYF
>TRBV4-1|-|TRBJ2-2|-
TGCGCCAGCAGCCAAGATCGGGCTGGGTTTGATACCGGGGAGCTGTTTTTT
CASSQDRAGFDTGELFF
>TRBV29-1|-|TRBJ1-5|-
TGCAGCGTTGGTGGCAGCAATCAGCACCAGCATTTT
CSVGGSNQHQHF
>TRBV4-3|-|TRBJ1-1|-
TGCGCCAGCAGCCCGACATGGAACACTGAAGCTTTCTTT
CASSPTWNTEAFF
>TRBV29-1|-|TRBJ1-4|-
TGCAGCGTCGCCCCCTCGCCAGATGAAAAACTGTTTTTT
CSVAPSPDEKLFF
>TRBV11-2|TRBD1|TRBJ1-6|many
TGTGCCAGCAGCTCCTCCGACAGGGGGGTTGGAAGGAGTTCACCCCTCCACTTT
CASSSSDRGVGRSSPLHF
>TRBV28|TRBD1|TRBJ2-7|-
TGTGCCAGCAATTTTCCCGGGACAGGGGGCAACTACGAGCAGTACTTC
CASNFPGTGGNYEQYF
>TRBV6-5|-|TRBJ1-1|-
TGTGCCAGCAGTTATGGGGGGAGGACAAAACCGGGCACTGAAGCTTTCTTT
CASSYGGRTKPGTEAFF
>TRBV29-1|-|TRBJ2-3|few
TGCAGCGTGCTCCCAGCCACAGATACGCAGTATTTT
CSVLPATDTQYF
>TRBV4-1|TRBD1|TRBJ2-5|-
TGCGCCAGCAGCCTTTGGCAGGGGGCCTTAGAGACCCAGTACTTC
CASSLWQGALETQYF
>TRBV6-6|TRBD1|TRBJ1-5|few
TGTGCCAGCAGTTACTCTAACAGGGGAGTTCAGCCCCAGCATTTT
CASSYSNRGVQPQHF
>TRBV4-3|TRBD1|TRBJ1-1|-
TGCGCCAGCAGCCACCCCGGACAGGGTGAAGCTTTCTTT
CASSHPGQGEAFF
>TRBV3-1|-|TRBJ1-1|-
TGTGCCAGCAGCCACATCAAGAACACTGAAGCTTTCTTT
CASSHIKNTEAFF
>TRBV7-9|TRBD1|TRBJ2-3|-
TGTGCCAGCAGCCCAACGACAGGGGTCGGAGGCACAGATACGCAGTATTTT
CASSPTTGVGGTDTQYF
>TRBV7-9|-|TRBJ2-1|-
TGTGCCAGCAGCCCCGGGGAGGAGCAGTTCTTC
CASSPGEEQFF
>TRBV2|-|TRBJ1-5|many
TGTGCCAGCAGAGCCGACAACTGGGCTTTTAGCAATCAGCCCCAGCATTTT
CASRADNWAFSNQPQHF
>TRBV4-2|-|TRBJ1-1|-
TGTGCCAGCAGCCAAGGGACGGATAACACTGAAGCTTTCTTT
CASSQGTDNTEAFF
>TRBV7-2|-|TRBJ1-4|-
TGTGCCAGCAGCTTCTCAGGGGAGGGGAGAAGAGGAAAACTGTTTTTT
CASSFSGEGRRGKLFF
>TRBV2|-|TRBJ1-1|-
TGTGCCAGCAGTGCTACCGGGACGAACACTGAAGCTTTCTTT
CASSATGTNTEAFF
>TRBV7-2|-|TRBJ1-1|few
TGTGCCAGCAGTTCGAGATGGGATGCGAACACTGAAGCTTTCTTT
CASSSRWDANTEAFF
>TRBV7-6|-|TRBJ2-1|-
TGTGCCAGCAGCCGCGGGCAGATAGAGCAGTTCTTC
CASSRGQIEQFF
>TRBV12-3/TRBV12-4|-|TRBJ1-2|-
TGTGCCAGCAGTCTCACAGGGAGGTCGGGCTATGGCTACACCTTC
CASSLTGRSGYGYTF
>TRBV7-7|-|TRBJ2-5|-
TGTGCCAGCAGTTCTAGCGCGAGGGAGACCCAGTACTTC
CASSSSARETQYF
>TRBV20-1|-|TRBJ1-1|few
TGCAGTGTTCCGGGGAGGGAGACTGAAGCTTTCTTT
CSVPGRETEAFF
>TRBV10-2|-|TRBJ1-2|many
TGCGCCAGCAGTGAGTCAGGCAGCACGGACTATGGCTACACCTTC
CASSESGSTDYGYTF
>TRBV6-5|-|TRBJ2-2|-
TGTGCCAGCAGTTACGTCACCGGGGAGCTGTTTTTT
CASSYVTGELFF
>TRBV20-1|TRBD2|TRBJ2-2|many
TGCAGTGCTAGTCTGGCTAGCGGGGGAGAGAACACCGGGGAGCTGTTTTTT
CSASLASGGENTGELFF
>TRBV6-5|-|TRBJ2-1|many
TGTGCCAGCAGTTATGGGGGGGCTAACGAGCAGTTCTTC
CASSYGGANEQFF
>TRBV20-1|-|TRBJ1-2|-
TGCAGTGCTGGCCCGGACCACTTCGGTGGCTACACCTTC
CSAGPDHFGGYTF
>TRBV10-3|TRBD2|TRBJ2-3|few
TGTGCCATCAGTGAGCTCCCCTACTCCGGGACTAGCGGCACAGATACGCAGTATTTT
CAISELPYSGTSGTDTQYF
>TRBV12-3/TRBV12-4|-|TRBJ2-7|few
TGTGCCAGCAGTTTAGGAGCGGTACTTTCCTACGAGCAGTACTTC
CASSLGAVLSYEQYF
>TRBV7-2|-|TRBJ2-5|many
TGTGCCAGCAGCTTAGACCGGGCCCAAGAGACCCAGTACTTC
CASSLDRAQETQYF
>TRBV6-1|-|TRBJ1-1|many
TGTGCCACCAAACAGCAAAACACTGAAGCTTTCTTT
CATKQQNTEAFF
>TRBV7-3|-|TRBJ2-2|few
TGTGCCAGCAGCTTAAGTCAGTTCTCTACCGGGGAGCTGTTTTTT
CASSLSQFSTGELFF
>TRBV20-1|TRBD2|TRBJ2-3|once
TGCAGTGTCCAGCGGGGGGTCACAGATACGCAGTATTTT
CSVQRGVTDTQYF
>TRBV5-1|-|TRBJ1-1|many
TGCGCCAGCAGCTTGGGGGGGTTATGGACTGAAGCTTTCTTT
CASSLGGLWTEAFF
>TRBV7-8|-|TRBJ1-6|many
TGTGCCAGCAGCTTACGGGGGGCGGGCAATTCACCCCTCCACTTT
CASSLRGAGNSPLHF
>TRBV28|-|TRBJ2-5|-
TGTGCCAGCAGGGGTCCGGGCCCAGAGACCCAGTACTTC
CASRGPGPETQYF
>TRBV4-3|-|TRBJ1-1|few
TGCGCCAGCAGCTCACGGACAGTCCTGAACACTGAAGCTTTCTTT
CASSSRTVLNTEAFF
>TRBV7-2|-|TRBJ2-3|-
TGTGCCAGCAGCTTTTCAGCCGGCACAGATACGCAGTATTTT
CASSFSAGTDTQYF
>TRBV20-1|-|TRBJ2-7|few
TGCAGTGCTATACCTACTAGGCAGGGTAGGCAGCAGTACTTC
CSAIPTRQGRQQYF
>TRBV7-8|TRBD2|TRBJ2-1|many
TGTGCCAGCAGCTTAGCGCGCGGGGGAAGCTCCTACAATGAGCAGTTCTTC
CASSLARGGSSYNEQFF
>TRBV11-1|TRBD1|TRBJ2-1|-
TGTGCCAGCAGCCCACGGAGCACCAGGGGGAAGCAGTTCTTC
CASSPRSTRGKQFF
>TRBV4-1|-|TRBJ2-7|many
TGCGCCAGCAGCCCTGGGCCACGGTCGGACGAGCAGTACTTC
CASSPGPRSDEQYF
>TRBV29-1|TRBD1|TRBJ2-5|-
TGCAGCGTTTGGCCCCGACAGGGGGGAAGGCAAGAGACCCAGTACTTC
CSVWPRQGGRQETQYF
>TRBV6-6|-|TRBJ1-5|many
TGTGCCAGCAGTTACTCCCAGATTCAGCCCCAGCATTTT
CASSYSQIQPQHF
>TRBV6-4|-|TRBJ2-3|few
TGTGCCAGCGCAGAAGGGGGGGTCCAACGATACACAGATACGCAGTATTTT
CASAEGGVQRYTDTQYF
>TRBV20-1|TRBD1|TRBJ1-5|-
TGCAGTGCCCCCTATCCCAGGACAGGGAAAAAGAGCAATCAGCCCCAGCATTTT
CSAPYPRTGKKSNQPQHF
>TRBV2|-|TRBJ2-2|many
TGTGCCAGCAGTGAGACAGGACCCACCGGGGAGCTGTTTTTT
CASSETGPTGELFF
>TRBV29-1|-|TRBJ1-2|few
TGCAGCGCCTCAGTCTCGCTGTATGGCTACACCTTC
CSASVSLYGYTF
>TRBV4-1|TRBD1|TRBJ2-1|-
TGCGCCAGCAGCCAAACCCCGGGACAGGGCTACAATGAGCAGTTCTTC
CASSQTPGQGYNEQFF
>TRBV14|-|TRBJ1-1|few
TGTGCCAGCAGCCCTGGGGGGGTTTCTAGGGCTTTCTTT
CASSPGGVSRAFF
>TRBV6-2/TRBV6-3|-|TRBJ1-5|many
TGTGCCAGCAGTCCAACCCTCAAGCATCAGCCCCAGCATTTT
CASSPTLKHQPQHF
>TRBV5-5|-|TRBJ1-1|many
TGTGCCAGCAACGCGGGGTACAGGGCGAACACTGAAGCTTTCTTT
CASNAGYRANTEAFF
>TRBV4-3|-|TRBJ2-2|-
TGCGCCAGCAGCCAAGATAAGGGAGCGAACACCGGGGAGCTGTTTTTT
CASSQDKGANTGELFF